This is a list of T cell receptor beta chains from one sample in a study of T cell changes during pregnancy in multiple sclerosis. Measured with immunoSEQ multiplex PCR; TCRdb has only the in-frame clones, and not every one. The sample has under 80,000 clones, roughly 89% seen once. This specimen was peripheral blood, taken after pregnancy. The receptor set was obtained from a female donor in good health, enrolled as a control in a pregnancy study. CDR3s leave out the opening cysteine and the closing phenylalanine or tryptophan. D genes are given only for firm matches. Clone size is not always given. Where it is, it says once, few, many or a class for expanded clones.

V: TRBV7-9
size: .
D: .
CDR3: ASSPAQGYGSYNEQF

V: TRBV27
size: .
D: TRBD2
CDR3: ASSWGSGGIYNEQF

V: TRBV7-7
size: .
D: .
CDR3: ASSLGGSSAKQF

V: TRBV5-6
size: once
D: TRBD1
CDR3: ASSTGQGAFNQPQH

V: TRBV6-1
size: .
D: .
CDR3: ASSATRVETQY

V: TRBV21-1
size: .
D: .
CDR3: ASSERPGQAYEQY

V: TRBV7-3
size: .
D: TRBD2
CDR3: ASSSSGRTNNEQF

V: TRBV4-2
size: .
D: TRBD2
CDR3: ASSQPRGRAGTGELF

V: TRBV10-3
size: .
D: TRBD1
CDR3: AISGQGKGNSPLH

V: TRBV2
size: .
D: .
CDR3: ASSVAGVDTIY

V: TRBV6-1
size: .
D: .
CDR3: ASSEWASNYRNEQF

V: TRBV28
size: .
D: .
CDR3: ASSFGNTGELF

V: TRBV19
size: .
D: TRBD1
CDR3: ASRRTGRNTGELF

V: TRBV7-2
size: .
D: .
CDR3: ASSPRAQETQY

V: TRBV27
size: .
D: TRBD1
CDR3: ASTPLRGDRAGEQF

V: TRBV4-2
size: .
D: .
CDR3: ASSHVQGKGNNSPLH

V: TRBV6-5
size: .
D: TRBD2
CDR3: ASSNQRGATDTQY

V: TRBV5-6
size: .
D: .
CDR3: ASSFGRAGYGYT

V: TRBV7-6
size: .
D: TRBD1
CDR3: ASSLAPRTGSSYNSPLH

V: TRBV19
size: .
D: TRBD1
CDR3: ASSRRQGELGYGYT

V: TRBV5-1
size: .
D: TRBD1
CDR3: ASSLGQGSGELF

V: TRBV5-6
size: .
D: TRBD1
CDR3: ASSWGRTGGSEQF

V: TRBV5-4
size: .
D: .
CDR3: ASSIDSLNTIY

V: TRBV4-3
size: .
D: TRBD1
CDR3: ASSTGQGTDTQY

V: TRBV7-8
size: once
D: .
CDR3: ASSREMNTEAF

V: TRBV2
size: .
D: TRBD2
CDR3: ASRTTSGGRTDTQY

V: TRBV28
size: .
D: .
CDR3: ASSTGYEQY

V: TRBV6-1
size: .
D: .
CDR3: ASSAGYGIEAF

V: TRBV10-1
size: .
D: .
CDR3: ASSTRGQETQY

V: TRBV7-2
size: .
D: TRBD2
CDR3: ASTRNSGTSAYEQY

V: TRBV6-5
size: .
D: TRBD2
CDR3: ASSPTSLAGDSY

V: TRBV7-2
size: .
D: TRBD2
CDR3: ASGKRGYNEQF

V: TRBV18
size: once
D: .
CDR3: ASSPEDSYGYT

V: TRBV15
size: .
D: .
CDR3: ATSRVGAAEDSTEAF

V: TRBV19
size: .
D: TRBD1
CDR3: ASSMTGSPGNTIY

V: TRBV5-6
size: .
D: TRBD1
CDR3: ASSLDRNTPYGYT

V: TRBV7-9
size: .
D: .
CDR3: ASSLMRVEGAF

V: TRBV7-2
size: .
D: TRBD2
CDR3: ASSQGLAGTDTQY

V: TRBV28
size: .
D: .
CDR3: ASSLQDILYGYT

V: TRBV6-4
size: medium-sized
D: .
CDR3: ASSDTLEAGELF

V: TRBV27
size: .
D: .
CDR3: ASSTGPGTEAF

V: TRBV2
size: .
D: .
CDR3: ASSRVGKLF

V: TRBV14
size: .
D: .
CDR3: ASSQEKETGSYEQY

V: TRBV13
size: .
D: TRBD1
CDR3: ASSFTGGGGYT